This T cell receptor (beta chain) was found in a study of beta chain features in type 1 diabetes. Study-wide points: VDJ junctions from patients with type 1 diabetes contained fewer insertions and more deletions.

As every portion of the isolated RNA was reverse transcribed, the sequencing read expressed TCRB transcripts. Libraries were prepared by immunoSEQ multiplex PCR; TCRdb keeps only in-frame clonotypes and omits some of them. The data show about 320,000 clones, around 15% seen once. CDR1 is MNHEY and CDR2 is SVGAGI in the germline V gene. The CDR3 loop spans 10 amino acids. The V end lost 2 bases, the J end lost 5 bases, and 0 bases lay between the germline ends. There was one heparinised blood draw per donor, averaging about 100 mL. Sorted CD4+ subsets: naive, central memory, regulatory, stem cell-like memory (CD45RO/CCR7/CD25/CD127/CD95/CD27 panel). As concerns this clone: The antigen is not known.

The sample taken for sequencing was central memory CD4+ T cells from blood. V and J are TRBV6-5 and TRBJ1-1; D is undetermined. The sequence was collected from a man aged 25 to 45 in good health. In DNA, the CDR3 is TGTGCCAGCAGTTACACTGAAGCTTTCTTT. This sequence encodes CASSYTEAFF.